Listed below are T cell receptor beta chains from one sample, sequenced in a study of blood T cell repertoires in COVID-19. Some clones are missing from TCRdb's copy, which holds only in-frame ones; the method was immunoSEQ multiplex PCR. The table has over 90,000 clones, over 65% seen once. Sequenced input: peripheral blood. These receptors originate from a man in his sixties or seventies with COVID-19, enrolled during active disease. Each CDR3 is given with its conserved first and last residue. D genes are given only for firm matches. Clone size is stated in some rows and not others, as once, few, many or a class when expanded.

J: TRBJ2-7
D: .
size: .
V: TRBV28
DNA: TGTGCCAGCAGTTTACAAGGAGTTATGCCGCCCTACGAGCAGTACTTC
CDR3: CASSLQGVMPPYEQYF

J: TRBJ2-7
D: .
size: .
V: TRBV29-1
DNA: TGCAGCGTCGCCGACAGGGGGCGAACTAGCGGGGCCTACGAGCAGTACTTC
CDR3: CSVADRGRTSGAYEQYF

J: TRBJ2-7
D: .
size: .
V: TRBV18
DNA: TGTGCCAGCTCAGAAGGACAGACCTACGAGCAGTACTTC
CDR3: CASSEGQTYEQYF

J: TRBJ1-2
D: TRBD1
size: .
V: TRBV28
DNA: TGTGCCAGCAGTTTAGCAGGGGGCGGTATCTATGGCTACACCTTC
CDR3: CASSLAGGGIYGYTF

J: TRBJ2-1
D: TRBD2
size: .
V: TRBV5-1
DNA: TGCGCCAGCAGCTTGGCCGGGAGGGGAAACAATGAGCAGTTCTTC
CDR3: CASSLAGRGNNEQFF

J: TRBJ2-7
D: .
size: .
V: TRBV27
DNA: TGTGCCAGCAGTTTTTACATCGATGCCTACGAGCAGTACTTC
CDR3: CASSFYIDAYEQYF

J: TRBJ2-7
D: .
size: .
V: TRBV7-3
DNA: TGTGCCAGCAGCTTAACTAGCGCCAGGATCTACGAGCAGTACTTC
CDR3: CASSLTSARIYEQYF

J: TRBJ2-7
D: TRBD1
size: .
V: TRBV13
DNA: TGTGCCAGCAGCTACCGACAGGGGGCCTACGAGCAGTACTTC
CDR3: CASSYRQGAYEQYF

J: TRBJ1-3
D: .
size: .
V: TRBV19
DNA: TGTGCCAGTAGCACGTCGGGAGGAAACACCATATATTTT
CDR3: CASSTSGGNTIYF

J: TRBJ2-7
D: .
size: .
V: TRBV21-1
DNA: TGTGCCAGCACCGACCTGTTGACAGGGGCCCTTGCCGAGCAGTACTTC
CDR3: CASTDLLTGALAEQYF

J: TRBJ2-1
D: TRBD1
size: .
V: TRBV12-3/TRBV12-4
DNA: TGTGCCAGCGGGACAGGGTACAATGAGCAGTTCTTC
CDR3: CASGTGYNEQFF

J: TRBJ2-5
D: .
size: once
V: TRBV29-1
DNA: TGCAGCGTTGGTGGCGGGTCCCAAGAGACCCAGTACTTC
CDR3: CSVGGGSQETQYF

J: TRBJ2-3
D: .
size: .
V: TRBV9
DNA: TGTGCCAGCAGCGTAGTGGGGGGAACAGATACGCAGTATTTT
CDR3: CASSVVGGTDTQYF

J: TRBJ2-5
D: TRBD1
size: .
V: TRBV7-2
DNA: TGTGCCAGCACCTTGGGGACAGTAAGGCAAGAGACCCAGTACTTC
CDR3: CASTLGTVRQETQYF

J: TRBJ1-2
D: .
size: .
V: TRBV19
DNA: TGTGCCAGTAGAGGGGGAGCCCACGGCTACACCTTC
CDR3: CASRGGAHGYTF

J: TRBJ2-2
D: TRBD2
size: few
V: TRBV9
DNA: TGTGCCAGCACGCGGGAGGGCCTAGGCTCCGGGGAGCTGTTTTTT
CDR3: CASTREGLGSGELFF

J: TRBJ2-2
D: .
size: .
V: TRBV11-1
DNA: TGTGCCAGCAGCCGAGGCACGGTCCTCACCGGGGAGCTGTTTTTT
CDR3: CASSRGTVLTGELFF

J: TRBJ2-7
D: TRBD1
size: .
V: TRBV7-2
DNA: TGTGCCAGCCAGACAGGGGGTAGGTACGAGCAGTACTTC
CDR3: CASQTGGRYEQYF

J: TRBJ1-1
D: .
size: .
V: TRBV5-1
DNA: TGCGCCAGCAAGGCGGGGCGGAACACTGAAGCTTTCTTT
CDR3: CASKAGRNTEAFF

J: TRBJ1-2
D: .
size: once
V: TRBV3-1/TRBV3-2
DNA: TGTGCCAGCAGCCTTCGACAGGATAACTATGGCTACACCTTC
CDR3: CASSLRQDNYGYTF

J: TRBJ1-1
D: .
size: .
V: TRBV28
DNA: TGTGCCAGCAGTTTTAGATCTGAAGCTTTCTTT
CDR3: CASSFRSEAFF

J: TRBJ2-7
D: TRBD1
size: once
V: TRBV11-2
DNA: TGTGCCAGCCGGGGGGACAGGGGGAGCGAGCAGTACTTC
CDR3: CASRGDRGSEQYF

J: TRBJ2-3
D: TRBD2
size: few
V: TRBV5-5
DNA: TGTGCCAGCAGCTTGTTAGCGGGAGGGCCAGATACGCAGTATTTT
CDR3: CASSLLAGGPDTQYF

J: TRBJ1-1
D: TRBD1
size: .
V: TRBV19
DNA: TGTGCCAGTAGACCAATAACAGGGGTGCGAACTGAAGCTTTCTTT
CDR3: CASRPITGVRTEAFF

J: TRBJ2-3
D: .
size: .
V: TRBV14
DNA: TGTGCCAGCAGCCAAGATCTGGGCAGGGCCGTTACTACGCAGTATTTT
CDR3: CASSQDLGRAVTTQYF

J: TRBJ2-1
D: TRBD1
size: .
V: TRBV19
DNA: TGTGCCAGTAGTATTACCGGGACAGGGATTAACAATGAGCAGTTCTTC
CDR3: CASSITGTGINNEQFF

J: TRBJ1-2
D: .
size: .
V: TRBV19
DNA: TGTGCCAGTACGTACGGCGGGCGGTCTGGGAACTATGGCTACACCTTC
CDR3: CASTYGGRSGNYGYTF

J: TRBJ2-3
D: TRBD2
size: .
V: TRBV29-1
DNA: TGCAGCGTTGGGGGGAGGGCCCCAGATACGCAGTATTTT
CDR3: CSVGGRAPDTQYF

J: TRBJ1-3
D: TRBD1
size: .
V: TRBV13
DNA: TGTGCCAGCAGCGCACAGGGGGACGGAAACACCATATATTTT
CDR3: CASSAQGDGNTIYF

J: TRBJ2-5
D: .
size: .
V: TRBV5-1
DNA: TGCGCCAGCAGCCTTTCAGGCGTTCAAGAGACCCAGTACTTC
CDR3: CASSLSGVQETQYF